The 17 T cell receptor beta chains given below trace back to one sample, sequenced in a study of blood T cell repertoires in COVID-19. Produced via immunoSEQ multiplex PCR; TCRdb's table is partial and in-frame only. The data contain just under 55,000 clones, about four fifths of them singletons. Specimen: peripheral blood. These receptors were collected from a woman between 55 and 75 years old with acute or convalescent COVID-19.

The CDR3 nucleotides are TGTGCCAGCAGCAAGCAGGGACAGACTAATGAAAAACTGTTTTTT. Residues: CASSKQGQTNEKLFF. This chain uses TRBV4-2 with TRBJ1-4, with 7 bases matching TRBD1. The CDR3 totals 15 residues. Germline trimming cut 5 bases from V and 2 bases from J; bases unmatched to any gene: 5. Germline V CDR1 and CDR2: LGHNA, YNFKEQ.

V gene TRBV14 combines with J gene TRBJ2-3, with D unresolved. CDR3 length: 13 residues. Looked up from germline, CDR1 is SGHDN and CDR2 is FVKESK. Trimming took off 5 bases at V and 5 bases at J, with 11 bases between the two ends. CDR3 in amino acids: CASSSTYLDTQYF. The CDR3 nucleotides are TGTGCCAGCAGCTCGACTTATTTAGATACGCAGTATTTT.

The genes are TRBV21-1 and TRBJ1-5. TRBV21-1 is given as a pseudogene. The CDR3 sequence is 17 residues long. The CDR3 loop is CASSKEPARVGNQPQHF. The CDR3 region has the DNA TGTGCCAGCAGCAAAGAGCCAGCGAGGGTGGGCAATCAGCCCCAGCATTTT.

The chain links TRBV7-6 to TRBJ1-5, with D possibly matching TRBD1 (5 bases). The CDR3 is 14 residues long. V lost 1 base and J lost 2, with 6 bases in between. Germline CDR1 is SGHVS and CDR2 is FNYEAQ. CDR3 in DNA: TGTGCCAGCAGCTTAGAGACAGGCAATCAGCCCCAGCATTTT. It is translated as CASSLETGNQPQHF.

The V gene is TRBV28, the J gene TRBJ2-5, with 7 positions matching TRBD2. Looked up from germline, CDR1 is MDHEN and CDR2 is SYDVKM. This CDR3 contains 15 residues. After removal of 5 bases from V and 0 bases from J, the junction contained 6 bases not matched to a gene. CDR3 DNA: TGTGCCAGCAGTGAGACTAGCTGGGACCAAGAGACCCAGTACTTC. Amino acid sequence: CASSETSWDQETQYF. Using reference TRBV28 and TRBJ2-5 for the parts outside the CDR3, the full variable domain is DVKVTQSSRYLVKRTGEKVFLECVQDMDHENMFWYRQDPGLGLRLIYFSYDVKMKEKGDIPEGYSVSREKKERFSLILESASTNQTSMYLCASSETSWDQETQYFGPGTRLLVL.

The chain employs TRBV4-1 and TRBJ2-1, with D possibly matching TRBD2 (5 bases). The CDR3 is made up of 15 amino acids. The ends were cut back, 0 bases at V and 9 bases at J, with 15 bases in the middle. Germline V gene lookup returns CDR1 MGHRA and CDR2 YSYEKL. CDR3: CASSQEGVIQGEQFF. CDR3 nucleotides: TGCGCCAGCAGCCAAGAGGGAGTGATACAAGGTGAGCAGTTCTTC.

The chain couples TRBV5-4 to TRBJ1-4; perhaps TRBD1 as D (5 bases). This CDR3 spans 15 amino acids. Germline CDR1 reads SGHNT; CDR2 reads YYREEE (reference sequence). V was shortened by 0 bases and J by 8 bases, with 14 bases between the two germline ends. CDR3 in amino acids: CASSLGAGNGEKLFF. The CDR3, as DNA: TGTGCCAGCAGCTTGGGAGCAGGGAATGGAGAAAAACTGTTTTTT. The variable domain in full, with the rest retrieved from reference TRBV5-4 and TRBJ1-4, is ETGVTQSPTHLIKTRGQQVTLRCSSQSGHNTVSWYQQALGQGPQFIFQYYREEENGRGNFPPRFSGLQFPNYSSELNVNALELDDSALYLCASSLGAGNGEKLFFGSGTQLSVL.

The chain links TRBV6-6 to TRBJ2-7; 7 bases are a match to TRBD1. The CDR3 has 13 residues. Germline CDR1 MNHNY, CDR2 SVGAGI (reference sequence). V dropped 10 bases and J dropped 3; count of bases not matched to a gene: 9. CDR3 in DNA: TGTGCCACTTTCCGGGACAGCCTCTACGAGCAGTACTTC. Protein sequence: CATFRDSLYEQYF.

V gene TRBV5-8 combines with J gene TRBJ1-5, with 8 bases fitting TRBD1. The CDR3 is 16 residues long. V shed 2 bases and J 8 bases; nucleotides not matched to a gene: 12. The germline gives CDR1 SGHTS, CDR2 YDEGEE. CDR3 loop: CASSLFGQGGMEPQHF. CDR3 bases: TGTGCCAGCAGCTTATTTGGACAGGGCGGAATGGAGCCCCAGCATTTT.

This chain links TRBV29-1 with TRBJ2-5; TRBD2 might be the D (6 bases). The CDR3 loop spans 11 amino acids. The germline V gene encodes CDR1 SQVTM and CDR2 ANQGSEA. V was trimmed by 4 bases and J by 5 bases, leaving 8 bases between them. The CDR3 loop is CSVGGRETQYF. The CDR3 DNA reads TGCAGCGTTGGGGGGAGGGAGACCCAGTACTTC.

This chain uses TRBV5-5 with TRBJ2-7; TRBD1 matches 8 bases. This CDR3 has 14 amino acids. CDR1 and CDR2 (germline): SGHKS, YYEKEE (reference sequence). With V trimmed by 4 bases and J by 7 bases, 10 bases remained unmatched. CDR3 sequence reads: CASSRGTGMGEQYF. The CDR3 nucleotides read TGTGCCAGCAGCCGTGGGACAGGCATGGGGGAGCAGTACTTC.

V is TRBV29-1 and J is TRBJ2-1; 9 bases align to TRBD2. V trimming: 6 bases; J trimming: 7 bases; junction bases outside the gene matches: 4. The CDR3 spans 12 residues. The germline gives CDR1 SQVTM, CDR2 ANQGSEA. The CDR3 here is CSVAGGPNEQFF. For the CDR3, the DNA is TGCAGCGTGGCGGGAGGGCCAAATGAGCAGTTCTTC.

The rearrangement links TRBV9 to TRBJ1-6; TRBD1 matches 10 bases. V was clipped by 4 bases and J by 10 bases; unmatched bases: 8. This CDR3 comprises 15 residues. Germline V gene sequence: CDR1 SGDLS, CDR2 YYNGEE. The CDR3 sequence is CASSTSGTGVSPLHF. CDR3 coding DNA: TGTGCCAGCAGCACTTCCGGGACAGGGGTGTCACCCCTCCACTTT. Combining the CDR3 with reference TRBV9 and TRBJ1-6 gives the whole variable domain DSGVTQTPKHLITATGQRVTLRCSPRSGDLSVYWYQQSLDQGLQFLIQYYNGEERAKGNILERFSAQQFPDLHSELNLSSLELGDSALYFCASSTSGTGVSPLHFGNGTRLTVT.

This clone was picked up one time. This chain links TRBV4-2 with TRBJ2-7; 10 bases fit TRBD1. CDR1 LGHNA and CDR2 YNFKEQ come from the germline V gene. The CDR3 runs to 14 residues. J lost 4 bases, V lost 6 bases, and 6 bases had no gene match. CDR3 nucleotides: TGTGCCAGCAGTTACCGGACAGGGGGTTACGAGCAGTACTTC. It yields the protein CASSYRTGGYEQYF.

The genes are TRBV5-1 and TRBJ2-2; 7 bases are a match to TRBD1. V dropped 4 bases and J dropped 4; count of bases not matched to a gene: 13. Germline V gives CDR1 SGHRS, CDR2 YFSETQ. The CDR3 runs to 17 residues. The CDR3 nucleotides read TGCGCCAGCAGCCTTCAGGGGGAAGGGAGTGGCACCGGGGAGCTGTTTTTT. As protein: CASSLQGEGSGTGELFF.

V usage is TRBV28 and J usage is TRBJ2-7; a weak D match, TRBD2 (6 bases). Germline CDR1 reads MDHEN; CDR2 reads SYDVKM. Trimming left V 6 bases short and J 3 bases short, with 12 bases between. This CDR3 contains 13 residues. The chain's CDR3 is CASSQGRDYEQYF. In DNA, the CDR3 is TGTGCCAGCAGCCAAGGGCGGGACTACGAGCAGTACTTC.

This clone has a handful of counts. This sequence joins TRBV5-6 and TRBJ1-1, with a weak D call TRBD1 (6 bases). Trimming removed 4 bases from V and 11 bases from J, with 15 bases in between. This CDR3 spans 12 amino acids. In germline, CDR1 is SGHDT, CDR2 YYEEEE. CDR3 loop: CASSRSTGSAFF. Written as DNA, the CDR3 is TGTGCCAGCAGCCGAAGCACAGGGAGCGCTTTCTTT.